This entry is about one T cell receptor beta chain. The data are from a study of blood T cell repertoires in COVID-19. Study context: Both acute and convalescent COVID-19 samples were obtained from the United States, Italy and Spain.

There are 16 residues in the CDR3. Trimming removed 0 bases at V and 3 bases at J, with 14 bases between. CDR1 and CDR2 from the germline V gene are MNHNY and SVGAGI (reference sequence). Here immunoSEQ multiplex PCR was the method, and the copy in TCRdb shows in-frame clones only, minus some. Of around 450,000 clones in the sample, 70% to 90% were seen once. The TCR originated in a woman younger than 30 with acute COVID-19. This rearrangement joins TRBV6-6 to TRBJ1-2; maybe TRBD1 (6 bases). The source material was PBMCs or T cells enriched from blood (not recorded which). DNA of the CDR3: TGTGCCAGCAGTTACTCGAGTGGGACACAGCACTATGGCTACACCTTC. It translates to CASSYSSGTQHYGYTF.